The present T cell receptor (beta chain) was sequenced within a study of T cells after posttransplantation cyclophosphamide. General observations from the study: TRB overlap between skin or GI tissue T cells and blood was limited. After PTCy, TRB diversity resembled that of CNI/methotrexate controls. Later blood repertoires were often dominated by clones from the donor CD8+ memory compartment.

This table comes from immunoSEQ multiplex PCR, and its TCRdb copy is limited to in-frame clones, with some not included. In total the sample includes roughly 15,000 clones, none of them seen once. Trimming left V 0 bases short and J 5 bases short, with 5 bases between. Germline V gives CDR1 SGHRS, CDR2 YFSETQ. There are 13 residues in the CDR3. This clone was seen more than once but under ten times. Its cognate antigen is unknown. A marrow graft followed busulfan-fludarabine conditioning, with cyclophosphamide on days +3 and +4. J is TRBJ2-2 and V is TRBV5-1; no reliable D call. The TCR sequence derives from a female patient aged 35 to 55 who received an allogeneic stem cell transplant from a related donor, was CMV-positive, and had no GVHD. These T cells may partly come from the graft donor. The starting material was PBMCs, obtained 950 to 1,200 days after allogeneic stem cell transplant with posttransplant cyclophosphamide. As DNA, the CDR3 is TGCGCCAGCAGCTTGGTCGGGACCGGGGAGCTGTTTTTT. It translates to CASSLVGTGELFF. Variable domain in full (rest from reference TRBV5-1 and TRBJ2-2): KAGVTQTPRYLIKTRGQQVTLSCSPISGHRSVSWYQQTPGQGLQFLFEYFSETQRNKGNFPGRFSGRQFSNSRSEMNVSTLELGDSALYLCASSLVGTGELFFGEGSRLTVL.